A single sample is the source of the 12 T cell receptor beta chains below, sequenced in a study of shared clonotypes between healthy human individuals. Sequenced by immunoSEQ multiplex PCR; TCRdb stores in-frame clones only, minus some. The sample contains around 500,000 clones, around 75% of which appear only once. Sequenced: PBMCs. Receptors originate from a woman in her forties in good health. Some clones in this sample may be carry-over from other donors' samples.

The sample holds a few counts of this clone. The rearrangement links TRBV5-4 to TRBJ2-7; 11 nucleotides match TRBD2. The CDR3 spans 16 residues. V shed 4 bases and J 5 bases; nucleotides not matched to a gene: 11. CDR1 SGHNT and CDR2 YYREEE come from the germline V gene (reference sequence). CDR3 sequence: CASSPIGIAGGHEQYF. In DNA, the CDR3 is TGTGCCAGCAGCCCCATTGGGATAGCGGGAGGGCACGAGCAGTACTTC.

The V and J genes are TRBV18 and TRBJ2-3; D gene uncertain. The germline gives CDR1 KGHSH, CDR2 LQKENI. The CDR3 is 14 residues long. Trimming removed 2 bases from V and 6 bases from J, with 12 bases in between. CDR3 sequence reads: CASSPVSHSDTQYF. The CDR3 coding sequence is TGTGCCAGCTCACCAGTAAGTCACTCGGATACGCAGTATTTT.

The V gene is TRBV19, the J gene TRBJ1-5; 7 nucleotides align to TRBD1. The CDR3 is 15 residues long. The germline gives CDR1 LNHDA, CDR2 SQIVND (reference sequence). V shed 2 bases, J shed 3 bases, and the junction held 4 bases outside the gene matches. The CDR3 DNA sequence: TGTGCCAGTAGTATATTCAGGGGGTTCAATCAGCCCCAGCATTTT. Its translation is CASSIFRGFNQPQHF.

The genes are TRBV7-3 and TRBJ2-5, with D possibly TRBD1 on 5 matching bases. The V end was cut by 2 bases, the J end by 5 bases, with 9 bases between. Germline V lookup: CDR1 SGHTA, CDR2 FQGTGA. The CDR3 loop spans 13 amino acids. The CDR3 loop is CASSLYRSETQYF. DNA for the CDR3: TGTGCCAGCAGCTTATACAGGTCGGAGACCCAGTACTTC. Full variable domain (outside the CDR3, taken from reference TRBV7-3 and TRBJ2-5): GAGVSQTPSNKVTEKGKYVELRCDPISGHTALYWYRQSLGQGPEFLIYFQGTGAADDSGLPNDRFFAVRPEGSVSTLKIQRTERGDSAVYLCASSLYRSETQYFGPGTRLLVL.

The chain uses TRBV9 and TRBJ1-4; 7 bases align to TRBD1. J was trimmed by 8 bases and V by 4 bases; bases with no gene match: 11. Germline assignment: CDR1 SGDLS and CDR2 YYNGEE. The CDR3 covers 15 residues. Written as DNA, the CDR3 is TGTGCCAGCAGCACTACAGGGGCCGTCGGGGAAAAACTGTTTTTT. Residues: CASSTTGAVGEKLFF.

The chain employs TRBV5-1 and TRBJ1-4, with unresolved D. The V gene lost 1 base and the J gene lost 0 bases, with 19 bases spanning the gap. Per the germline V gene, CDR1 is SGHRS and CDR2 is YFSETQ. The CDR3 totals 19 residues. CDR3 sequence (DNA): TGCGCCAGCAGCTTGTCTCCAGCACACCCCCTTACAACTAATGAAAAACTGTTTTTT. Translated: CASSLSPAHPLTTNEKLFF. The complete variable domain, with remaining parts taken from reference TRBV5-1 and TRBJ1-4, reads KAGVTQTPRYLIKTRGQQVTLSCSPISGHRSVSWYQQTPGQGLQFLFEYFSETQRNKGNFPGRFSGRQFSNSRSEMNVSTLELGDSALYLCASSLSPAHPLTTNEKLFFGSGTQLSVL.

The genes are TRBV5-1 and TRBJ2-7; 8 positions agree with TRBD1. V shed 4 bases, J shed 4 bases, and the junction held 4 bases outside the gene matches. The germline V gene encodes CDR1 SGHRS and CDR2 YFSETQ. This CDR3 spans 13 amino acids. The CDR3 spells CASSDGQGYEQYF. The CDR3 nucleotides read TGCGCCAGCAGCGACGGACAGGGTTACGAGCAGTACTTC.

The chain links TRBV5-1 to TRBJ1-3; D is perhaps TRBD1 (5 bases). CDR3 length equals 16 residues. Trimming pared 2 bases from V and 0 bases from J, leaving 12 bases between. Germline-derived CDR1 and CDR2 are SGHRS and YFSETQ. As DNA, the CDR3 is TGCGCCAGCAGCTTAGGCTGGGGGATCTCTGGAAACACCATATATTTT. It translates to CASSLGWGISGNTIYF.

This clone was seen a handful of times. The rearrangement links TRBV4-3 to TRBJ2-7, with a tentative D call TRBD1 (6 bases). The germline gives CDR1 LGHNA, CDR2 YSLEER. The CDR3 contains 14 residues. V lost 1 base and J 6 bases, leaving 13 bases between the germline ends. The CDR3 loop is CASSQGGQLSEQYF. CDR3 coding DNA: TGCGCCAGCAGCCAAGGAGGACAGTTGTCCGAGCAGTACTTC.

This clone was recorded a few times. The CDR3 bases are TGTGCCAGTAGTATACGGGGACTAGCGGGGGGCAATGAGCAGTTCTTC. The encoded protein is CASSIRGLAGGNEQFF. The J gene is TRBJ2-1, the V gene TRBV19; 15 nucleotides align to TRBD2. V was clipped by 2 bases and J by 6 bases; unmatched bases: 2. Germline V gene data show CDR1 as LNHDA and CDR2 as SQIVND (reference sequence). The CDR3 is 16 amino acids.

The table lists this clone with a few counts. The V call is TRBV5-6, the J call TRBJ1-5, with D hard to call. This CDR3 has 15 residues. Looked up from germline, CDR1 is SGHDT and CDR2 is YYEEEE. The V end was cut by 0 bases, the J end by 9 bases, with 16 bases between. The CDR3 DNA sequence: TGTGCCAGCAGCTTGGGGGGAGGCAGGCTCGCGCCCCAGCATTTT. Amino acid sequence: CASSLGGGRLAPQHF.

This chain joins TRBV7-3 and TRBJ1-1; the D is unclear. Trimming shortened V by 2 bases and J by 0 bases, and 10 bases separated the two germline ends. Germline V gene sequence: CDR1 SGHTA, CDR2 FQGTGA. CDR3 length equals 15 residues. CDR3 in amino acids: CASSLGGWMNTEAFF. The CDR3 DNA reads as TGTGCCAGCAGCTTAGGAGGTTGGATGAACACTGAAGCTTTCTTT.